This entry lists 10 T cell receptor beta chains sequenced from one sample in a study of T-cell reconstitution after alpha-beta-depleted transplantation in children. Unique molecular identifiers were incorporated during preparation of the TCRbeta library. TCRdb called the PCR reads again in MiXCR, with one record for every CDR3 protein. The sample includes about 16,000 distinct CDR3 sequences, approximately 5.1% seen only once; the top ten take roughly 7.1%. The sequenced sample was PBMCs, obtained before TCRalphabeta/CD19-depleted stem cell transplant. These receptors were taken from a boy aged 5 to 17 with acute lymphoblastic leukemia, due to receive a stem cell transplant.

The table lists this clonotype with many counts. V usage is TRBV7-2 and J usage is TRBJ2-5, with 7 bases aligning to TRBD2. CDR3 size: 13 residues. Germline CDR1 is SGHTA and CDR2 is FQGNSA. V shed 5 bases, J shed 10 bases, and the junction held 10 bases outside the gene matches. The CDR3 DNA sequence: TGTGCCAGCAGCATCGGGGCGGGGGAGGGCCAGTACTTC. Amino acids: CASSIGAGEGQYF.

V is TRBV24-1 and J is TRBJ2-1; D uncertain. The CDR3 sequence is 12 residues long. The V gene lost 1 base and the J gene lost 7 bases, with 4 bases spanning the gap. The germline V gene has CDR1 KGHDR and CDR2 SFDVKD. The CDR3 loop reads CATSDFGNEQFF. The CDR3 nucleotides are TGTGCCACCAGTGATTTTGGGAATGAGCAGTTCTTC.

Ten or more counts support this clonotype. J is TRBJ2-3 and V is TRBV6-1; D ambiguous. V was clipped by 8 bases and J by 0 bases, with 18 bases between them. This CDR3 spans 16 amino acids. The germline V gene has CDR1 MNHNS and CDR2 SASEGT. In DNA form, the CDR3 reads TGTGCCAGCGCCCCCAACGGGTTGGGTAGCACAGATACGCAGTATTTT. Its protein is CASAPNGLGSTDTQYF.

This clonotype was found many times. This chain uses TRBV20-1 with TRBJ1-1, with D unresolved. V dropped 8 bases and J dropped 1 base, with 8 bases sitting between them. The CDR3 extends over 11 amino acids. Germline V lookup: CDR1 DFQATT, CDR2 SNEGSKA (reference sequence). In DNA, the CDR3 is TGCAGTCCGAAGAAGAACACTGAAGCTTTCTTT. Its translation is CSPKKNTEAFF.

This clonotype was recorded many times. The chain carries TRBV24-1 and TRBJ2-1, with TRBD2 identical over 8 bases. Germline V gene data show CDR1 as KGHDR and CDR2 as SFDVKD. The CDR3 has 15 residues. Germline trimming cut 3 bases from V and 4 bases from J; bases unmatched to any gene: 4. Here the CDR3 DNA reads TGTGCCACCAGTGATAGCGGGAGAGTTTACAATGAGCAGTTCTTC. Amino acid sequence: CATSDSGRVYNEQFF.

By sample fraction, this clonotype is medium-sized. CDR3 protein: CSAKGGYYEQYF. The CDR3 bases are TGCAGTGCTAAAGGAGGCTATTACGAGCAGTACTTC. This chain links TRBV20-1 with TRBJ2-7; D is possibly TRBD2 (5 bases). V was trimmed by 4 bases and J by 4 bases, leaving 11 bases between them. Germline loops: CDR1 DFQATT, CDR2 SNEGSKA (reference sequence). The CDR3 sequence is 12 residues long.

The table lists this clonotype with many counts. Here the CDR3 DNA reads TGTGCCTTCGCCTCGGGGTTTGGGTACTTC. Encoded protein: CAFASGFGYF. The chain has TRBV9 and TRBJ2-7, with a tentative D call TRBD2 (5 bases). The length of the CDR3 is 10 residues. The germline V and J ends were trimmed by 10 bases and 12 bases, with 17 bases remaining between them. Germline-derived CDR1 and CDR2 are SGDLS and YYNGEE.

This clonotype has a count of ten or more. V and J are TRBV7-8 and TRBJ2-3, with 11 nucleotides matching TRBD2. In germline, CDR1 is SGHVS, CDR2 FQNEAQ. This CDR3 is 18 amino acids long. J was trimmed by 2 bases and V by 5 bases; bases with no gene match: 12. CDR3 protein: CASSPTPGTSGLTDTQYF. CDR3 in DNA: TGTGCCAGCAGCCCCACCCCCGGGACTAGCGGCCTCACAGATACGCAGTATTTT.

Relative to its sample, this clonotype is medium-sized. The chain employs TRBV4-1 and TRBJ2-7; D might be TRBD1 or TRBD2, each matching 5 bases. V was shortened by 0 bases and J by 4 bases, with 13 bases between the two germline ends. CDR3 length: 15 amino acids. Germline V lookup: CDR1 MGHRA, CDR2 YSYEKL. CDR3 bases: TGCGCCAGCAGCCAAGAGGGGCGAGGGGTGTACGAGCAGTACTTC. Translation gives CASSQEGRGVYEQYF.

This clonotype is judged large. At one end, the junction sequence differs from germline, possibly due to a read error. V and J are TRBV10-2 and TRBJ2-1, with 7 bases fitting TRBD1. The length of the CDR3 is 11 residues. From germline, CDR1 is WSHSY and CDR2 SAAADI. The DNA for the CDR3 is TGCGCCAGCAGCCCTATGACAGGGTATCTCTTC. Amino acid sequence: CASSPMTGYLF.